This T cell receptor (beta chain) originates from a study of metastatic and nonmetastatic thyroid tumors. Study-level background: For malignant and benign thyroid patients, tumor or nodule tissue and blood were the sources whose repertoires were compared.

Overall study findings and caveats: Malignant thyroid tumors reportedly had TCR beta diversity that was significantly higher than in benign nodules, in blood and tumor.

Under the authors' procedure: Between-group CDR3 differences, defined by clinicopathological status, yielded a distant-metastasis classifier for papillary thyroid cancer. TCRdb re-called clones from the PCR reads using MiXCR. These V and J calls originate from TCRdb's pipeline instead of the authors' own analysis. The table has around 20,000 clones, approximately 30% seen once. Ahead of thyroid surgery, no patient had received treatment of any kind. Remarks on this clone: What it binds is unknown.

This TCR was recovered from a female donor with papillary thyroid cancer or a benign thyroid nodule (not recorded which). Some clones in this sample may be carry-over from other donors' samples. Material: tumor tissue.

Written as DNA, the CDR3 is TGTGCCAGCAGTATTAAGACAGGGAACACTGAAGCTTTCTTT. It translates to CASSIKTGNTEAFF. The gene calls are TRBV3-1 and TRBJ1-1; tentatively, D is TRBD1 (6 bases). The length of the CDR3 is 14 residues. Germline-derived CDR1 and CDR2 are LGHDT and YNNKEL (reference sequence). The V gene lost 6 bases and the J gene lost 1 base, with 12 bases spanning the gap.